These 32 T cell receptor beta chains share one sample of origin, sequenced in a study of shared clonotypes between healthy human individuals. Produced via immunoSEQ multiplex PCR; TCRdb's table is partial and in-frame only. Of 730,000 or so clones listed, 55% to 75% are singletons. Sequencing input: memory CD4+ T cells sorted from blood. Subset meaning: CD45RA-negative fraction. The receptors come from a woman aged 25 to 39 in good health.

The CDR3 loop is CASSRLSISGSSPRSAKNIQYF. In DNA form, the CDR3 reads TGTGCCAGCAGCCGCCTCTCCATTAGCGGGAGCTCTCCCCGCTCAGCCAAAAACATTCAGTACTTC. The chain carries TRBV28 and TRBJ2-4; 9 bases agree with TRBD2. V was pared by 6 bases and J by 0 bases, with 24 bases of the junction left unmatched. The CDR3 totals 22 residues. CDR1 and CDR2 from the germline V gene are MDHEN and SYDVKM.

The genes are TRBV4-1 and TRBJ2-3, with 7 bases matching TRBD2. CDR3 size: 14 residues. J lost 2 bases, V lost 4 bases, and 3 bases had no gene match. Germline V gives CDR1 MGHRA, CDR2 YSYEKL. Here the CDR3 reads CASSRRETTDTQYF. The CDR3 nucleotides read TGCGCCAGCAGCCGGCGGGAGACCACAGATACGCAGTATTTT.

This clone was seen only once. The chain joins TRBV30 to TRBJ2-2, with 13 bases identical to TRBD2. Trimming removed 5 bases from V and 0 bases from J; junction bases left unmatched: 3. The CDR3 has 16 amino acids. Germline-derived CDR1 and CDR2 are GTSNPN and SVGIG (reference sequence). CDR3 bases: TGTGCCTGGCGGACTAGCGGGAGTGCGAACACCGGGGAGCTGTTTTTT. Protein sequence: CAWRTSGSANTGELFF.

The V call is TRBV21-1, the J call TRBJ1-5. TRBV21-1 is described as a pseudogene. This CDR3 has 12 amino acids. CDR3 nucleotides: TGTGCCAGCAGCAAATTCGCTCAGCCCCAGCATTTT. Amino acids: CASSKFAQPQHF.

The chain joins TRBV19 to TRBJ2-4; D gene ambiguous. This CDR3 comprises 13 residues. The V gene lost 8 bases and the J gene lost 0 bases, with 8 bases spanning the gap. Germline values: CDR1 LNHDA, CDR2 SQIVND (reference sequence). The CDR3 DNA is TGTGCCAGTTCGGGCTTAGCCAAAAACATTCAGTACTTC. As protein: CASSGLAKNIQYF.

This clone is a singleton in its sample. The chain has TRBV2 and TRBJ2-7; TRBD1 agrees at 9 bases. This CDR3 is built from 14 residues. Germline-derived CDR1 and CDR2 are SNHLY and FYNNEI. V was pared by 4 bases and J by 6 bases, with 7 bases of the junction left unmatched. The CDR3 region has the DNA TGTGCCAGCAGTGCCTTACAGGGGGCGATCGAGCAGTACTTC. Residues: CASSALQGAIEQYF.

The chain is built from TRBV14 and TRBJ1-4, with 8 bases aligning to TRBD1. V lost 6 bases, J lost 7 bases, and 7 bases stayed unmatched. Germline loops: CDR1 SGHDN, CDR2 FVKESK. This CDR3 comprises 14 residues. CDR3 amino acids: CASSRQGRGEKLFF. CDR3 sequence (DNA): TGTGCCAGCAGTCGACAGGGGAGGGGTGAAAAACTGTTTTTT.

This clone occurred a few times. The chain joins TRBV18 to TRBJ2-3; D may be TRBD2 (5 bases). The length of the CDR3 is 15 residues. V was clipped by 6 bases and J by 1 base, with 14 bases between them. CDR1 KGHSH and CDR2 LQKENI come from the germline V gene. The DNA of the CDR3 is TGTGCCAGCTCCCTAAGTTGGGAGCGCACAGATACGCAGTATTTT. Its protein is CASSLSWERTDTQYF.

This clone showed up just once. The chain links TRBV11-2 to TRBJ2-1; 9 nucleotides match TRBD2. The CDR3 length is 16 residues. The ends lost 3 bases at V and 3 bases at J; junction bases unmatched: 6. Germline CDR1 SGHAT, CDR2 FQNNGV. CDR3 sequence: CASSFFSGSYYNEQFF. The CDR3 coding sequence is TGTGCCAGCAGCTTCTTTAGCGGGAGTTACTACAATGAGCAGTTCTTC.

The J gene is TRBJ2-1, the V gene TRBV19; D is ambiguous. CDR1 is LNHDA, CDR2 SQIVND, per germline (reference sequence). The CDR3 spans 14 residues. The V end lost 3 bases, the J end lost 3 bases, and 9 bases lay between the germline ends. The CDR3 here is CASSINGFYNEQFF. For the CDR3, the DNA is TGTGCCAGTAGTATTAACGGATTCTACAATGAGCAGTTCTTC.

This clone was counted between two and nine times. The chain carries TRBV9 and TRBJ2-7, with a weak D call TRBD2 (7 bases). Germline V CDR1 and CDR2: SGDLS, YYNGEE. This CDR3 is built from 17 residues. Trimming took 4 bases from V and 5 from J, leaving 25 bases between them. For the CDR3, the DNA is TGTGCCAGCAGCCCTTCATGGGTAGGGGGAGGGCCGGACGAGCAGTACTTC. Amino acid sequence: CASSPSWVGGGPDEQYF.

This clone was counted between two and nine times. The chain uses TRBV10-1 and TRBJ1-3; D gene uncertain. Germline V lookup: CDR1 WNHNN, CDR2 SYGVQD (reference sequence). This CDR3 has 13 residues. V was shortened by 5 bases and J by 2 bases, with 7 bases between the two germline ends. The CDR3 spells CASSKDTGNTIYF. In DNA form, the CDR3 reads TGCGCCAGCAGTAAAGACACTGGAAACACCATATATTTT.

This chain connects TRBV5-1 to TRBJ1-5; D is perhaps TRBD1 (5 bases). The ends were cut back, 4 bases at V and 7 bases at J, with 18 bases in the middle. This CDR3 contains 15 residues. CDR1 and CDR2 (germline): SGHRS, YFSETQ. CDR3: CASSSVPGLGQPQHF. The CDR3 nucleotides are TGCGCCAGCAGCAGCGTTCCAGGGCTAGGGCAGCCCCAGCATTTT. The full variable domain, with the rest looked up from reference TRBV5-1 and TRBJ1-5, is KAGVTQTPRYLIKTRGQQVTLSCSPISGHRSVSWYQQTPGQGLQFLFEYFSETQRNKGNFPGRFSGRQFSNSRSEMNVSTLELGDSALYLCASSSVPGLGQPQHFGDGTRLSIL.

Remarks on this clone: This may come from a read error, since a much larger clone is one base off. V is TRBV28 and J is TRBJ2-5; 10 nucleotides line up with TRBD2. The J call could be wrong; TRBJ2-7 is a better fit for the DNA end. Per the germline V gene, CDR1 is MDHEN and CDR2 is SYDVKM. The CDR3 length is 15 residues. The CDR3 DNA reads as TGTGCCAGCAGTTTAGCACTAGCGGGGACCTACGAGCAGTACTTC. Its protein is CASSLALAGTYEQYF.

The chain is built from TRBV10-3 and TRBJ2-1; the D call may be TRBD1 or TRBD2 (5 bases each). V lost 4 bases and J 0 bases, leaving 22 bases between the germline ends. The CDR3 consists of 19 residues. Germline-derived CDR1 and CDR2 are ENHRY and SYGVKD. CDR3 loop: CAISVGDPGGISSYNEQFF. In DNA, the CDR3 is TGTGCCATCAGTGTTGGGGACCCAGGTGGTATAAGCTCCTACAATGAGCAGTTCTTC.

The CDR3 nucleotides read TGCAGCGTTGAAGAGGTCGGGAGGGATTTCGGGGAGCTGTTTTTT. It codes for CSVEEVGRDFGELFF. The chain couples TRBV29-1 to TRBJ2-2, with 8 bases matching TRBD2. This CDR3 has 15 amino acids. The germline V gene encodes CDR1 SQVTM and CDR2 ANQGSEA. V was pared by 0 bases and J by 7 bases, with 7 bases of the junction left unmatched.

There are a few counts of this clone. The chain joins TRBV28 to TRBJ1-2; possibly TRBD1 for D (5 bases). Trimming stripped 5 bases from V and 8 bases from J, with 18 bases between. Germline V CDR1 and CDR2: MDHEN, SYDVKM. The CDR3 has 14 amino acids. CDR3 coding DNA: TGTGCCAGCAGTCTAGCGGCAGGGACTAGCGGCTACACCTTC. Amino acids: CASSLAAGTSGYTF.

The J gene is TRBJ2-7, the V gene TRBV7-9; D might be TRBD1 or TRBD2, each matching 5 bases. The CDR3 covers 13 residues. Between the trimmed V and J ends, which lost 4 bases and 6 bases, there was a span of 13 bases. Germline V gene lookup returns CDR1 SEHNR and CDR2 FQNEAQ (reference sequence). This CDR3 reads CASSSHRGSEQYF. The CDR3 coding sequence is TGTGCCAGCAGCTCCCACCGGGGCTCCGAGCAGTACTTC.

This clone was detected only a few times. The CDR3 sequence: CASGGSSYYGYTF. The DNA of the CDR3 is TGTGCCAGCGGGGGCTCGAGCTACTATGGCTACACCTTC. The chain combines TRBV28 with TRBJ1-2, with a possible D match to TRBD1 (6 bases). The CDR3 has 13 amino acids. Germline loops: CDR1 MDHEN, CDR2 SYDVKM. V lost 8 bases, J lost 3 bases, and 13 bases lay in between.

This clone was observed a handful of times. The chain uses TRBV9 and TRBJ2-5, with 7 bases fitting TRBD2. Trimming cost V 0 bases and J 4 bases; bases outside gene matches: 3. CDR1 and CDR2 (germline): SGDLS, YYNGEE. This CDR3 has 14 residues. As DNA, the CDR3 is TGTGCCAGCAGCGTAGCGTCGGGGGGAGAGACCCAGTACTTC. As protein: CASSVASGGETQYF.

The gene calls are TRBV7-7 and TRBJ2-5; D is uncertain. The CDR3 sequence is 13 residues long. Per the germline V gene, CDR1 is SSHAT and CDR2 is FNYEAQ (reference sequence). V lost 4 bases to trimming and J lost 1 base, with 7 bases between them. The CDR3 spells CASSSGLQETQYF. The CDR3 coding sequence is TGTGCCAGCAGCTCGGGTCTCCAAGAGACCCAGTACTTC. The full variable domain, rest sourced from reference TRBV7-7 and TRBJ2-5, is GAGVSQSPRYKVTKRGQDVTLRCDPISSHATLYWYQQALGQGPEFLTYFNYEAQPDKSGLPSDRFSAERPEGSISTLTIQRTEQRDSAMYRCASSSGLQETQYFGPGTRLLVL.

About this clone itself: Other nucleotide sequences in the sample specify the same CDR3. CDR3 nucleotide sequence: TGCGCCAGCAGCCAACCCACTAGCGGGAGTTACGAGCAGTACTTC. Amino acids: CASSQPTSGSYEQYF. The gene calls are TRBV4-1 and TRBJ2-7; 11 nucleotides align to TRBD2. Germline V gene lookup returns CDR1 MGHRA and CDR2 YSYEKL. Losses at the gene ends were 2 bases for V and 4 bases for J; bases not matched to a gene: 4. The CDR3 is 15 amino acids.

The chain couples TRBV28 to TRBJ2-7; possibly TRBD2 for D (6 bases). The V and J ends lost 5 bases and 3 bases respectively, with 8 bases between them. This CDR3 has 12 residues. Germline CDR1 and CDR2: MDHEN and SYDVKM. The CDR3 DNA sequence: TGTGCCAGCAGTCGGGGGTACTACGAGCAGTACTTC. This translates into CASSRGYYEQYF.

The rearrangement joins TRBV28 to TRBJ2-6, with D possibly being TRBD1 or TRBD2 (5 bases each). This CDR3 spans 17 amino acids. Germline V gene sequence: CDR1 MDHEN, CDR2 SYDVKM. V lost 7 bases and J lost 4, with 20 bases in between. CDR3 in amino acids: CASTPRLGVSGANVLTF. CDR3 DNA sequence: TGTGCCAGCACACCCAGGCTGGGGGTTTCGGGGGCCAACGTCCTGACTTTC.

The CDR3 coding sequence is TGCGCCAGCAGCCTGAACCCGGACAGAAGGAACACCGGGGAGCTGTTTTTT. Amino acid sequence: CASSLNPDRRNTGELFF. The chain recombines TRBV5-1 with TRBJ2-2, with D tentatively TRBD1 (6 bases). Germline CDR1 and CDR2: SGHRS and YFSETQ. The V gene lost 4 bases and the J gene lost 1 base, with 17 bases spanning the gap. The CDR3 has 17 amino acids.

This chain's CDR3 is CASSTRQGAGELFF. The CDR3 bases are TGTGCCAGCAGCACACGACAGGGGGCCGGGGAGCTGTTTTTT. The chain combines TRBV9 with TRBJ2-2; 9 bases are a match to TRBD1. Germline CDR1 reads SGDLS; CDR2 reads YYNGEE. V was clipped by 4 bases and J by 6 bases; unmatched bases: 4. The CDR3 runs 14 residues.

The DNA of the CDR3 is TGTGCCAGCAGTGGGACAGGAACCCTCTACGAGCAGTACTTC. Its protein product is CASSGTGTLYEQYF. The chain couples TRBV6-1 to TRBJ2-7; 7 bases agree with TRBD1. Germline V lookup: CDR1 MNHNS, CDR2 SASEGT. V lost 4 bases and J lost 3; bases outside the gene matches: 6. The CDR3 contains 14 residues.

The chain is built from TRBV5-4 and TRBJ2-1; 9 nucleotides match TRBD2. From germline, CDR1 is SGHNT and CDR2 YYREEE (reference sequence). Losses at the gene ends were 4 bases for V and 9 bases for J; bases not matched to a gene: 8. CDR3 length equals 14 residues. CDR3 DNA sequence: TGTGCCAGCAGCCCCCCCCCGGGACTAGCTGAGCAGTTCTTC. Protein: CASSPPPGLAEQFF.

The chain is built from TRBV5-1 and TRBJ1-1, with a possible D match to TRBD1 (5 bases). This CDR3 has 14 amino acids. CDR1 and CDR2 (germline): SGHRS, YFSETQ. Trimming pared 5 bases from V and 5 bases from J, leaving 16 bases between. The CDR3 loop is CASSPGTLGTEAFF. Here the CDR3 DNA reads TGCGCCAGCAGTCCGGGGACCTTGGGGACTGAAGCTTTCTTT.

This chain links TRBV20-1 with TRBJ2-7; D possibly corresponds to TRBD2 (5 bases). This CDR3 comprises 11 residues. Germline lookup yields CDR1 DFQATT and CDR2 SNEGSKA (reference sequence). The V and J ends lost 3 bases and 6 bases respectively, with 9 bases between them. CDR3 bases: TGCAGTGCTAGTGGAGGACTCGAGCAGTACTTC. Protein product: CSASGGLEQYF.

The gene calls are TRBV5-1 and TRBJ2-7, with 15 bases matching TRBD2. Losses at the gene ends were 0 bases for V and 1 base for J; bases not matched to a gene: 8. CDR1 is SGHRS and CDR2 is YFSETQ in the germline V gene. CDR3 length: 19 amino acids. The CDR3, as DNA: TGCGCCAGCAGCTTGGTCGGACTAGCGGGAGGGCCGAGGTCCTACGAGCAGTACTTC. It yields the protein CASSLVGLAGGPRSYEQYF.

The chain combines TRBV5-1 with TRBJ2-7; D is undetermined. V was trimmed by 2 bases and J by 6 bases, leaving 6 bases between them. Germline-derived CDR1 and CDR2 are SGHRS and YFSETQ. The CDR3 loop spans 11 amino acids. This CDR3 is CASSFGVEQYF. The CDR3 DNA is TGCGCCAGCAGCTTCGGAGTCGAGCAGTACTTC.